This note documents a single T cell receptor beta chain sequence. Antigen unknown. This entry belongs to a study of cytomegalovirus exposure and HLA in healthy donors. Findings of the study overall: When analyzed later, a missense DCLRE1C variant was found to be linked to TCR beta V- and J-gene trimming. Presence/absence analysis assumed near-uniform sequencing depth across donors.

This PCR relied on a set of 60 Vbeta primers and 13 Jbeta primers. Assay: immunoSEQ multiplex PCR; the TCRdb copy retains only in-frame clones and omits some. Its table lists roughly 200,000 clones. This TCR was recovered from a girl under 10 years old in good health and CMV-seropositive. What was sequenced was PBMCs.

The DNA of the CDR3 is TGTGCCAGCAGCGTAGCTCGGACAGGGCTTTTCGATGGCTACACCTTC. The encoded protein is CASSVARTGLFDGYTF. This chain uses TRBV9 with TRBJ1-2, with 8 bases fitting TRBD1. This CDR3 spans 16 amino acids. J lost 6 bases, V lost 0 bases, and 10 bases had no gene match. Germline CDR1 is SGDLS and CDR2 is YYNGEE.